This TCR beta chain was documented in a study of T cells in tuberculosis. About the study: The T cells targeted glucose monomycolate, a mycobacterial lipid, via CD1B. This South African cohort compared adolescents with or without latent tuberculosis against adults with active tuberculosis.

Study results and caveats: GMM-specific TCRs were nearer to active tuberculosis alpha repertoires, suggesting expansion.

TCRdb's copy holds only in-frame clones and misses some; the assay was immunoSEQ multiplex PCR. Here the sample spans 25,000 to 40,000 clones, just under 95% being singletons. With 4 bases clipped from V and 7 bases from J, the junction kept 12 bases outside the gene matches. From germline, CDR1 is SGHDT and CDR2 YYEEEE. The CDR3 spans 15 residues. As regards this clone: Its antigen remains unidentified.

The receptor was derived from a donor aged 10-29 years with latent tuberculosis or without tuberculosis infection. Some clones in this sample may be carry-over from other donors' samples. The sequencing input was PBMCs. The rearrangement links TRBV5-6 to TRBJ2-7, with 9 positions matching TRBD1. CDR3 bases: TGTGCCAGCAGCCCCGGGACAGGGAATTACGTAGAGCAGTACTTC. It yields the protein CASSPGTGNYVEQYF.